The 6 T cell receptor beta chains reported below all come from one sample, sequenced in a study of blood T cell repertoires in COVID-19 (dated by TCRdb to about 2020). Library preparation employed the immunoSEQ multiplex PCR assay. Drawn from immuneACCESS, this table holds only the in-frame rearrangements with V and J called that TCRdb kept. Clones are partly lost; checked studies trace under half to an unresolved V gene and leave the rest unexplained. Counted in this sample were about 180,000 clones; 75% to 85% of them appeared once. 1.5% of the sample comes from the top ten. Material for sequencing was peripheral blood. These TCRs come from a human donor in a cohort sampled during active COVID-19.

The chain has TRBV4-1 and TRBJ2-5; 15 bases line up with TRBD2. J gave up 5 bases and V 2 bases, and 12 bases lay outside the gene matches. CDR1 is MGHRA and CDR2 is YSYEKL in the germline V gene. The CDR3 totals 19 residues. The CDR3 DNA sequence: TGCGCCAGCAGCCAACATGGACTAGCGGGGGGGCCGGATCTGGAGACCCAGTACTTC. Protein: CASSQHGLAGGPDLETQYF.

This clone has a single count. This same CDR3 is encoded by further DNA sequences in the sample. This chain uses TRBV5-1 with TRBJ1-4, with D perhaps matching TRBD1 (6 bases). CDR1 and CDR2 (germline): SGHRS, YFSETQ. The length of the CDR3 is 15 residues. Trimming pared 2 bases from V and 6 bases from J, leaving 14 bases between. CDR3 coding DNA: TGCGCCAGCAGCTTAGGGGGAAGGAAGGATGAAAAACTGTTTTTT. It translates to CASSLGGRKDEKLFF.

This chain links TRBV7-6 with TRBJ2-6; TRBD1 might be the D (5 bases). In germline, CDR1 is SGHVS, CDR2 FNYEAQ. V was trimmed by 5 bases and J by 0 bases, leaving 8 bases between them. The CDR3 contains 15 residues. CDR3 sequence reads: CASSPTDSGANVLTF. In DNA form, the CDR3 reads TGTGCCAGCAGCCCGACAGACTCTGGGGCCAACGTCCTGACTTTC. The variable domain in full, completed from reference TRBV7-6 and TRBJ2-6, reads GAGVSQSPRYKVTKRGQDVALRCDPISGHVSLYWYRQALGQGPEFLTYFNYEAQQDKSGLPNDRFSAERPEGSISTLTIQRTEQRDSAMYRCASSPTDSGANVLTFGAGSRLTVL.

This clone has a handful of counts. The chain joins TRBV19 to TRBJ2-1, with 8 nucleotides matching TRBD2. V lost 6 bases to trimming and J lost 7 bases; unmatched junction nucleotides: 14. CDR3 size: 16 residues. Germline-derived CDR1 and CDR2 are LNHDA and SQIVND (reference sequence). This CDR3 reads CASSVSGRGVLNEQFF. As DNA, the CDR3 is TGTGCCAGTAGCGTTAGCGGGCGGGGGGTGTTAAATGAGCAGTTCTTC. The full variable domain, with the rest looked up from reference TRBV19 and TRBJ2-1, is DGGITQSPKYLFRKEGQNVTLSCEQNLNHDAMYWYRQDPGQGLRLIYYSQIVNDFQKGDIAEGYSVSREKKESFPLTVTSAQKNPTAFYLCASSVSGRGVLNEQFFGPGTRLTVL.

This chain links TRBV29-1 with TRBJ2-1; a weak D match, TRBD2 (5 bases). The CDR3 consists of 12 residues. Trimming shortened V by 3 bases and J by 8 bases, and 11 bases separated the two germline ends. From germline, CDR1 is SQVTM and CDR2 ANQGSEA. The CDR3 spells CSVETKDYEQFF. DNA for the CDR3: TGCAGCGTTGAGACAAAGGACTATGAGCAGTTCTTC.

The gene calls are TRBV27 and TRBJ2-1; 11 nucleotides line up with TRBD1. CDR1 and CDR2 from the germline V gene are MNHEY and SMNVEV (reference sequence). The ends lost 5 bases at V and 0 bases at J; junction bases unmatched: 6. The CDR3 runs to 17 residues. The DNA of the CDR3 is TGTGCCAGCAGTATCCGGACAGGGGGCGTCTCCTACAATGAGCAGTTCTTC. This codes for CASSIRTGGVSYNEQFF.